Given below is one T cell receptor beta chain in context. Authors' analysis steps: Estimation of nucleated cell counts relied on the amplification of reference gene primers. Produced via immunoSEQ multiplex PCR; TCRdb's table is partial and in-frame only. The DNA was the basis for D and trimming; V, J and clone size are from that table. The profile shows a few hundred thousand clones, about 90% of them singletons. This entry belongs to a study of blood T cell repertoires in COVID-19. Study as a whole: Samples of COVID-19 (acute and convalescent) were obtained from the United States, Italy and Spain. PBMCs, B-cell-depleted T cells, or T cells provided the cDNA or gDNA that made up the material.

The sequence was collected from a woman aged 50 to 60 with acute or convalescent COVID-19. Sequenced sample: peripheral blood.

The CDR3 sequence: CASSYSNQGNYGYTF. The CDR3, as DNA: TGTGCCAGCAGTTACTCCAACCAGGGGAACTATGGCTACACCTTC. The gene calls are TRBV6-2 or TRBV6-3 and TRBJ1-2; D possibly corresponds to TRBD1 (6 bases). The CDR3 loop spans 15 amino acids. Trimming pared 0 bases from V and 2 bases from J, leaving 10 bases between. Germline V gene sequence: CDR1 MNHEY, CDR2 SVGEGT.